These 3 T cell receptor beta chains came from one sample sequenced in a study of OX40 agonist ivuxolimab in advanced cancers. The method was immunoSEQ multiplex PCR; TCRdb's version includes in-frame clones alone and lacks a portion of them. The sample yields 13,000 or so clones, about 75% seen once. This material consisted of CD4+ or CD8+ T cells sorted from blood, taken in a trial of the OX40 agonist ivuxolimab. The receptors shown here come from an adult with an advanced solid tumor such as melanoma, head and neck, liver or kidney cancer.

This chain joins TRBV7-8 and TRBJ2-1; 7 bases line up with TRBD2. Germline trimming cut 1 base from V and 0 bases from J; bases unmatched to any gene: 3. This CDR3 has 16 amino acids. Germline assignment: CDR1 SGHVS and CDR2 FQNEAQ. CDR3 residues: CASSLGAGSSYNEQFF. CDR3 DNA sequence: TGTGCCAGCAGCTTAGGAGCGGGGAGCTCCTACAATGAGCAGTTCTTC. Looking up the rest from reference TRBV7-8 and TRBJ2-1 gives the full variable domain: GAGVSQSPRYKVAKRGQDVALRCDPISGHVSLFWYQQALGQGPEFLTYFQNEAQLDKSGLPSDRFFAERPEGSVSTLKIQRTQQEDSAVYLCASSLGAGSSYNEQFFGPGTRLTVL.

V is TRBV19 and J is TRBJ1-2; possibly TRBD1 for D (5 bases). There are 12 residues in the CDR3. V gave up 5 bases and J gave up 4 bases, with 8 bases separating them. In germline, CDR1 is LNHDA, CDR2 SQIVND (reference sequence). CDR3 residues: CASSPRAYGYTF. CDR3 coding DNA: TGTGCCAGTAGTCCCAGGGCCTATGGCTACACCTTC.

The rearrangement uses TRBV27 and TRBJ2-3, with TRBD2 matching over 8 bases. This CDR3 comprises 17 residues. Germline CDR1 and CDR2: MNHEY and SMNVEV (reference sequence). V lost 1 base, J lost 1 base, and 7 bases stayed unmatched. Here the CDR3 reads CASSLFFAGGRTDTQYF. The DNA for the CDR3 is TGTGCCAGCAGTTTATTTTTTGCGGGGGGCCGCACAGATACGCAGTATTTT.